This T cell receptor beta chain was obtained from a study of blood T cell repertoires in COVID-19. CDR3 length: 16 amino acids. Germline-derived CDR1 and CDR2 are SGHNT and YYREEE (reference sequence). Trimming took 0 bases from V and 0 from J, leaving 10 bases between them. The assay was immunoSEQ multiplex PCR, and TCRdb's table has in-frame clones only and misses some. The sample shows roughly 47,000 clones, 70% to 90% of them seen only once. Sequences were obtained from peripheral blood. The sequence was collected from a woman at least 80 years old with COVID-19, enrolled during active disease. The V and J genes are TRBV5-4 and TRBJ2-1; D not resolved. The CDR3 sequence: CASSLGTPSSYNEQFF. In DNA form, the CDR3 reads TGTGCCAGCAGCTTGGGAACCCCTAGCTCCTACAATGAGCAGTTCTTC.